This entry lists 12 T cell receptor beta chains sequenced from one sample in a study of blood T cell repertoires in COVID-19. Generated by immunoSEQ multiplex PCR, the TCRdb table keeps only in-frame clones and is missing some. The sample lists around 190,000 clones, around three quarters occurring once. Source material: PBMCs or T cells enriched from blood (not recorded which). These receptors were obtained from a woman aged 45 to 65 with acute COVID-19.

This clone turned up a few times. The CDR3 sequence is CASSLDSGGYGYTF. CDR3 in DNA: TGTGCCAGCAGCTTAGATTCAGGGGGCTATGGCTACACCTTC. The chain combines TRBV7-9 with TRBJ1-2; 7 positions agree with TRBD1. V gave up 1 base and J gave up 4 bases; unmatched junction bases: 3. This CDR3 region has 14 residues. The germline V gene encodes CDR1 SEHNR and CDR2 FQNEAQ (reference sequence).

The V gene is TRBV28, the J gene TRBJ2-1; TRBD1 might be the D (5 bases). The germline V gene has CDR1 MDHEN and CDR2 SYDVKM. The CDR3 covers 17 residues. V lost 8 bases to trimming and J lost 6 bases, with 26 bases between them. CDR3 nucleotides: TGTGCCAGCCTACAGGCCCGGCGGCCAGTGTTGGGCAATGAGCAGTTCTTC. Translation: CASLQARRPVLGNEQFF.

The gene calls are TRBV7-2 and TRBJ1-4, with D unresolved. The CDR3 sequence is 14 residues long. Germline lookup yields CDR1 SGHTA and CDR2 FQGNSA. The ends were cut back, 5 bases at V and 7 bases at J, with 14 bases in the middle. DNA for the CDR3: TGTGCCAGCAGCCCCAACGGGTGGGTTGAAAAACTGTTTTTT. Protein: CASSPNGWVEKLFF.

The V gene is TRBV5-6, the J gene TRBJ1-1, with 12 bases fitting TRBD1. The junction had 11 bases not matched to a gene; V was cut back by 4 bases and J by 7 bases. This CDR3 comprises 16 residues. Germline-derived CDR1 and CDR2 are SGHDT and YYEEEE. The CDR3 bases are TGTGCCAGCAGCCCCACCTCGGGACAGGGGGCAAATGAAGCTTTCTTT. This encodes CASSPTSGQGANEAFF.

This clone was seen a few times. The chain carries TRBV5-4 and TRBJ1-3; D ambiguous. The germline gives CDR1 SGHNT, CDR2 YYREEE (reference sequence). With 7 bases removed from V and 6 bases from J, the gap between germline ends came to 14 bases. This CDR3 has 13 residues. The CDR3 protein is CASHLPGANTIYF. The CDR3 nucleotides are TGTGCCAGCCACCTTCCGGGTGCAAACACCATATATTTT.

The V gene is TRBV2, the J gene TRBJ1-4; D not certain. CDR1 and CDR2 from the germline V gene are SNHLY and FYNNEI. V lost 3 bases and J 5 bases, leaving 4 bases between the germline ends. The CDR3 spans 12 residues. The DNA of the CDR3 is TGTGCCAGCAGTGACCGGAATGAAAAACTGTTTTTT. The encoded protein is CASSDRNEKLFF.

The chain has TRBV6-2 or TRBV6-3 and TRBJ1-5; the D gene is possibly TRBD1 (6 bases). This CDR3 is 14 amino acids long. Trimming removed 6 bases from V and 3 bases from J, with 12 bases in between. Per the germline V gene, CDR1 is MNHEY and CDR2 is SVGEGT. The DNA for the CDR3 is TGTGCCAGCAGCCTCGGACAGAACAATCAGCCCCAGCATTTT. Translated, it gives CASSLGQNNQPQHF.

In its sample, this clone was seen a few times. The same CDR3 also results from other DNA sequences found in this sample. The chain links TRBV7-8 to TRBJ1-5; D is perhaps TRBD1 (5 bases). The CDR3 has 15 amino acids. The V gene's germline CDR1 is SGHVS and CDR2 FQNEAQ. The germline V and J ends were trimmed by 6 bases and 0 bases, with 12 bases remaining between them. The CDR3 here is CASRPGLDSNQPQHF. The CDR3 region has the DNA TGTGCCAGCAGACCAGGGTTGGATAGCAATCAGCCCCAGCATTTT.

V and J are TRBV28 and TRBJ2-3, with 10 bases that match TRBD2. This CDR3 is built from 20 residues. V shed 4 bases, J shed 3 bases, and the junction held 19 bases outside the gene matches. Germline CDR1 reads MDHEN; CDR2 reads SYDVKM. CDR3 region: CASSSLGLAGDSSRTDTQYF. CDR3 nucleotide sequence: TGTGCCAGCAGTTCGTTGGGGCTAGCGGGGGACAGTTCTCGAACAGATACGCAGTATTTT.

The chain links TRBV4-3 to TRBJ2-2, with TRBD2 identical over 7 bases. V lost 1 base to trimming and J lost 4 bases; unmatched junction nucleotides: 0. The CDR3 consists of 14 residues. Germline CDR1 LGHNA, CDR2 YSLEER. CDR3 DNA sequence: TGCGCCAGCAGCCAAGGACTAGCCACCGGGGAGCTGTTTTTT. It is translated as CASSQGLATGELFF.

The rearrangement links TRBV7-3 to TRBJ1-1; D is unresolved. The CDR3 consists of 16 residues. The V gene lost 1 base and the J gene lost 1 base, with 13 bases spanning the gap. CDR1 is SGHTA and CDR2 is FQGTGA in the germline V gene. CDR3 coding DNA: TGTGCCAGCAGCTTAATGCCCCGCGGAGGGAACACTGAAGCTTTCTTT. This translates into CASSLMPRGGNTEAFF.

CDR3 DNA sequence: TGTGCCAGCAGTTACTCGAGTGGAGGGAACTATGGCTACACCTTC. Translated: CASSYSSGGNYGYTF. This chain links TRBV6-5 with TRBJ1-2, with D uncertain. Germline V gene lookup returns CDR1 MNHEY and CDR2 SVGAGI. V dropped 0 bases and J dropped 2 bases, with 10 bases sitting between them. The CDR3 spans 15 residues.